Following are 5 T cell receptor beta chains from one sample sequenced in a study of T cell responses to AZD1222 COVID-19 vaccine (dated by TCRdb to the early 2020s). The time point label for this specimen denotes: baseline before first vaccination. Libraries were built with the immunoSEQ multiplex PCR assay. This immuneACCESS table, as held by TCRdb, lists in-frame sequences with V and J called but not all clones. Of the missing ones, under half trace to an unresolved V gene in checked studies; the others have no known cause. This sample holds roughly 160,000 clones; 90% to 95% were observed only once. Together, the top ten hold about 0.64% of the sample. Material: peripheral blood, obtained on day 0 of AZD1222 vaccination. All receptors come from an adult in good health.

This chain uses TRBV28 with TRBJ1-1; maybe TRBD1 (6 bases). V dropped 7 bases and J dropped 1 base, with 16 bases sitting between them. This CDR3 spans 15 amino acids. The germline gives CDR1 MDHEN, CDR2 SYDVKM. CDR3 region: CASNSGGLGNTEAFF. In nucleotides, the CDR3 is TGTGCCAGCAACTCGGGGGGGCTCGGGAACACTGAAGCTTTCTTT.

The V gene is TRBV5-1, the J gene TRBJ2-1; TRBD2 is a possible D gene (6 bases). The CDR3 consists of 13 residues. The germline V gene has CDR1 SGHRS and CDR2 YFSETQ. The ends were cut back, 4 bases at V and 7 bases at J, with 12 bases in the middle. The CDR3 spells CASSPILANEQFF. The CDR3 region has the DNA TGCGCCAGCAGCCCTATACTAGCTAATGAGCAGTTCTTC.

The chain links TRBV19 to TRBJ1-1, with 8 bases lining up with TRBD1. CDR1 and CDR2 from the germline V gene are LNHDA and SQIVND (reference sequence). The ends lost 5 bases at V and 1 base at J; junction bases unmatched: 3. The CDR3 spans 14 residues. The CDR3 nucleotides are TGTGCCAGTAGTCTCAGGGGGCAGAACACTGAAGCTTTCTTT. Its protein is CASSLRGQNTEAFF.

The CDR3, as DNA: TGTGCCAGCAGTTCACAGGGCTATGGCTACACCTTC. This sequence encodes CASSSQGYGYTF. V gene TRBV6-5 combines with J gene TRBJ1-2; TRBD1 is a possible D gene (6 bases). Looked up from germline, CDR1 is MNHEY and CDR2 is SVGAGI. Trimming removed 4 bases from V and 4 bases from J, with 7 bases in between. The CDR3 runs 12 residues.

The chain employs TRBV7-9 and TRBJ2-1; possibly TRBD1 or TRBD2 for D (5 bases each). Trimming stripped 5 bases from V and 7 bases from J, with 21 bases between. Germline CDR1 and CDR2: SEHNR and FQNEAQ (reference sequence). This CDR3 has 16 residues. The CDR3 DNA reads TGTGCCAGCAGCCCGACTGGGGGTTGGTTTAGGAATGAGCAGTTCTTC. Translating gives CASSPTGGWFRNEQFF.